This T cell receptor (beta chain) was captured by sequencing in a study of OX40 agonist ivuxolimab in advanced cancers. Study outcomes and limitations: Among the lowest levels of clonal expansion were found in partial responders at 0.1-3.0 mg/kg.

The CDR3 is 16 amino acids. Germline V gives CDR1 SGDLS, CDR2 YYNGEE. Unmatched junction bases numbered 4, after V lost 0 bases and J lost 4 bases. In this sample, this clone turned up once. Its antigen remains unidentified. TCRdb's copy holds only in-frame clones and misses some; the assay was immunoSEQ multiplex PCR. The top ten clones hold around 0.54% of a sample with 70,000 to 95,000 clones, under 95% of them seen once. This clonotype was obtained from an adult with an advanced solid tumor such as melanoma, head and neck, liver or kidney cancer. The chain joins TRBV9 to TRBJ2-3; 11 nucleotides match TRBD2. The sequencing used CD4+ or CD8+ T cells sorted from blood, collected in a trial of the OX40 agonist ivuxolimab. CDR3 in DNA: TGTGCCAGCAGCGTAGGTCTAGCGGGAGGCTCAGATACGCAGTATTTT. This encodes CASSVGLAGGSDTQYF. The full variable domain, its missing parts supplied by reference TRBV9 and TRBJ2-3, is DSGVTQTPKHLITATGQRVTLRCSPRSGDLSVYWYQQSLDQGLQFLIQYYNGEERAKGNILERFSAQQFPDLHSELNLSSLELGDSALYFCASSVGLAGGSDTQYFGPGTRLTVL.